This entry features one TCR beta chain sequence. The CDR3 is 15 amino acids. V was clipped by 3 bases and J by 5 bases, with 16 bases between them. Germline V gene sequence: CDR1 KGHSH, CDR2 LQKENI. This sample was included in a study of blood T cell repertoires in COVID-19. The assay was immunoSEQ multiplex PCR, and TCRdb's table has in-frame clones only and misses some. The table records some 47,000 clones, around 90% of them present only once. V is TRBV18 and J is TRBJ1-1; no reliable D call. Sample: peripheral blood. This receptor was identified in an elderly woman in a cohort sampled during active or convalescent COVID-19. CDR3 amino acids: CASSPSKGAETEAFF. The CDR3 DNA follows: TGTGCCAGCTCACCGTCCAAGGGAGCCGAGACTGAAGCTTTCTTT. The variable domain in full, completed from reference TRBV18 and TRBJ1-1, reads NAGVMQNPRHLVRRRGQEARLRCSPMKGHSHVYWYRQLPEEGLKFMVYLQKENIIDESGMPKERFSAEFPKEGPSILRIQQVVRGDSAAYFCASSPSKGAETEAFFGQGTRLTVV.